This T cell receptor beta chain was sequenced during a study of CD8 T cells in ankylosing spondylitis. Study-wide findings and caveats: There was reportedly significant enrichment of clones that were disease-linked in matched ankylosing spondylitis synovial fluid.

This clonotype was recorded many times. What it recognizes is unknown. The V gene's germline CDR1 is KGHSH and CDR2 LQKENI. This CDR3 spans 13 amino acids. V was trimmed by 6 bases and J by 1 base, leaving 9 bases between them. TCRdb re-analysed the 5' RACE reads in MiXCR, keeping a single row per CDR3 protein. Here the sample spans about 240,000 distinct CDR3 sequences, approximately 8.4% being singletons. The TCR sequence derives from a female donor with ankylosing spondylitis or in good health (not recorded which). The sample taken for sequencing was blood, either unsorted or a sorted T cell fraction (not recorded which). The chain combines TRBV18 with TRBJ2-5; D not resolved. In nucleotides, the CDR3 is TGTGCCAGCTCGCTCACCATCCAAGAGACCCAGTACTTC. This codes for CASSLTIQETQYF.